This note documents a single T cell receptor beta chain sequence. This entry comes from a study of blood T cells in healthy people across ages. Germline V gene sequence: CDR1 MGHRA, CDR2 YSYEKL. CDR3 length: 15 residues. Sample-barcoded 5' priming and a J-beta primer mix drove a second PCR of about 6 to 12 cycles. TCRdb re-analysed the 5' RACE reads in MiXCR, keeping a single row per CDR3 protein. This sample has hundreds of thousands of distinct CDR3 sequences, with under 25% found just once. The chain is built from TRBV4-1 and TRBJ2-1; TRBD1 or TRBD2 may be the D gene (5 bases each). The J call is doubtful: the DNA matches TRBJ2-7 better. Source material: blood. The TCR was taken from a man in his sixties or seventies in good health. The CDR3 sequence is CASSQERGGPYEQYF. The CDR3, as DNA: TGCGCCAGCAGCCAAGAGAGGGGCGGGCCCTACGAGCAGTACTTC.